The entry below gives a single T cell receptor (beta chain) sequence along with its context. Its target is unknown. The sample is drawn from a study of monozygotic twins with inflammatory bowel disease. Study conclusions and caveats: Background noise in patient repertoires may stem from differing immunosuppressive treatments. T cell subtypes that differed could not be told apart.

Per the germline V gene, CDR1 is SEHNR and CDR2 is FQNEAQ (reference sequence). The CDR3 runs 15 residues. Template switching incorporated UMIs with a 6-nucleotide sample barcode. TCRdb re-called the 5' RACE reads and catalogs CDR3 proteins one per entry, DNA excluded. Listed are about 450,000 distinct CDR3 sequences; 2% to 2.5% falls within the top ten. The TCR originated in a human donor with ulcerative colitis or Crohn's disease, or a healthy co-twin of an affected twin (not recorded which). This sequence joins TRBV7-9 and TRBJ1-1. Material for sequencing was blood. CDR3 residues: CASSSPARGNTEAFF.